This T cell receptor beta chain is drawn from a study of blood T cell repertoires in COVID-19. Study as a whole: PBMCs, B-cell-depleted T cells, or T cells were the source of the cDNA or gDNA that made up the material.

Sequenced by immunoSEQ multiplex PCR; TCRdb stores in-frame clones only, minus some. The table lists a few hundred thousand clones, over 75% of them singletons, with about 5.1% in the top ten. With 4 bases clipped from V and 4 bases from J, the junction kept 3 bases outside the gene matches. This CDR3 spans 15 amino acids. Per germline, CDR1 MDHEN and CDR2 SYDVKM. The V and J genes are TRBV28 and TRBJ2-3, with 12 bases that match TRBD2. This receptor was taken from a man aged 45 to 65 with active or convalescent COVID-19. Sequenced sample: peripheral blood. CDR3 coding DNA: TGTGCCAGCAGTTATCTAGCGGGAGGGGCAGATACGCAGTATTTT. Its protein is CASSYLAGGADTQYF. The full variable domain, rest sourced from reference TRBV28 and TRBJ2-3, is DVKVTQSSRYLVKRTGEKVFLECVQDMDHENMFWYRQDPGLGLRLIYFSYDVKMKEKGDIPEGYSVSREKKERFSLILESASTNQTSMYLCASSYLAGGADTQYFGPGTRLTVL.